Reported below is one T cell receptor beta chain. The antigen remains undetermined. Trimming took 7 bases from V and 6 from J, leaving 7 bases between them. The CDR3 has 11 residues. Germline lookup yields CDR1 LNHDA and CDR2 SQIVND (reference sequence). This specimen comes from a study of T cell responses to AZD1222 COVID-19 vaccine. Study findings and constraints: Seropositive at baseline were only a handful of AZD1222 recipients. Donors were mostly white British, more females; clonal diversity possibly underestimated.

The assay was immunoSEQ multiplex PCR, and TCRdb's table has in-frame clones only and misses some. The sample lists some 110,000 clones, about 90% occurring once. The source of this sequence is an adult who received the AZD1222 COVID-19 vaccine. This chain uses TRBV19 with TRBJ1-5, with D unclear. The specimen comprised peripheral blood, sampled 28 days after the second AZD1222 dose. The DNA for the CDR3 is TGTGCCAGTATGAATCGTCAGCCCCAGCATTTT. Protein product: CASMNRQPQHF. The full variable domain, its missing parts supplied by reference TRBV19 and TRBJ1-5, is DGGITQSPKYLFRKEGQNVTLSCEQNLNHDAMYWYRQDPGQGLRLIYYSQIVNDFQKGDIAEGYSVSREKKESFPLTVTSAQKNPTAFYLCASMNRQPQHFGDGTRLSIL.